The entry below gives a single T cell receptor (beta chain) sequence along with its context. Its target is not known. Previously described methods with listed TCR primers produced the bulk TCR libraries. Each CDR3 protein is one row after TCRdb ran MiXCR on the PCR reads. Of about 510,000 distinct CDR3 sequences in the sample, around 23% were seen once. These data originate in a study of molecular identifiers for immune sequencing clone quantification. Regarding the study as a whole: Clones above 20 RNA copies contained over 97% of effector molecules and under 1% of naive molecules.

The CDR3 extends over 15 amino acids. Between the trimmed V and J ends, which lost 0 bases and 6 bases, there was a span of 12 bases. Germline loops: CDR1 MGHRA, CDR2 YSYEKL. This chain uses TRBV4-1 with TRBJ1-5; unclear D gene. The sequence was obtained from a human donor in good health. Some libraries in this study had Jurkat cell RNA spiked in. What was sequenced was naive CD8+ T cells from blood, with Jurkat cell RNA spiked in. Subset of the sample: FACS-sorted CD8+CD4-CCR7+CD45RA+ naive T cells. CDR3 sequence (DNA): TGCGCCAGCAGCCAAGAACTGGGGAACAGTCAGCCCCAGCATTTT. Encoded protein: CASSQELGNSQPQHF.